This T cell receptor beta chain emerged from a study of blood T cell repertoires in COVID-19. Study as a whole: The analysed material was cDNA or gDNA that came from T cells, B-cell-depleted T cells, or PBMCs.

CDR3 length: 12 amino acids. V was trimmed by 6 bases and J by 5 bases, leaving 8 bases between them. The germline V gene has CDR1 MNHEY and CDR2 SVGAGI. TCRdb's copy holds only in-frame clones and misses some; the assay was immunoSEQ multiplex PCR. The sample carries approximately 85,000 clones, roughly 92% recorded once. Sequenced input: peripheral blood. This chain links TRBV6-5 with TRBJ2-1; no reliable D call. The TCR was taken from a woman aged 55 to 70 with active COVID-19. The CDR3 region is CASSLNDNEQFF. CDR3 coding DNA: TGTGCCAGCAGCTTAAATGACAATGAGCAGTTCTTC.